Listed below are T cell receptor beta chains from one sample, sequenced in a study of CD8 T cells in ankylosing spondylitis. MiXCR, applied by TCRdb to the 5' RACE reads, yields one record per CDR3 protein. The sample yields about 230,000 distinct CDR3 sequences, roughly 8.2% seen once. The specimen sequenced was blood, either unsorted or a sorted T cell fraction (not recorded which). Receptors originate from a female donor with ankylosing spondylitis or in good health (not recorded which). CDR3s include the opening cysteine and the closing phenylalanine or tryptophan. D genes are given only for firm matches. Some rows mark clone size as missing; the rest say once, few, many or name a class of expanded clone.

len	d_gene	abundance	v_gene	j_gene	CDR3nt	CDR3aa
17	.	few	TRBV12-1	TRBJ1-4	TGTGCCAGCAGCGGGGGCCTTAAATCGGATGTGGATGAAAAACTGTTTTTT	CASSGGLKSDVDEKLFF
14	.	.	TRBV7-9	TRBJ1-5	TGTGCCAGCAGCTCGGACACCCACAATCAGCCCCAGCATTTT	CASSSDTHNQPQHF
15	TRBD2	few	TRBV6-2/TRBV6-3	TRBJ2-3	TGTGCCAGCAGTTCAAGCGGGAGCAAGGTTGATACGCAGTATTTT	CASSSSGSKVDTQYF
13	.	many	TRBV7-9	TRBJ2-1	TGTGCCAGCAGCTCCCTCGGGGGACGGGAGCAGTTCTTC	CASSSLGGREQFF
16	.	many	TRBV4-2	TRBJ2-1	TGTGCCAGCAGCAACCGGGACTCCGGAAGAGGCAATGAGCAGTTCTTC	CASSNRDSGRGNEQFF
14	.	many	TRBV4-3	TRBJ2-1	TGCGCCAGCAGCCAAGACAGGGTAGCGCGTGAGCAGTTCTTC	CASSQDRVAREQFF
14	.	many	TRBV12-3/TRBV12-4	TRBJ2-2	TGTGCCAGCAGTCCCGGGACTTCAGCCGGGGAGCTGTTTTTT	CASSPGTSAGELFF
13	.	many	TRBV11-3	TRBJ2-7	TGTGCCAGCAGCTTCAATTGGGGCTACGAGCAGTACTTC	CASSFNWGYEQYF
15	.	.	TRBV7-2	TRBJ1-4	TGTGCCAGCAGCCTTAATGGGCTTGGGAATGAAAAACTGTTTTTT	CASSLNGLGNEKLFF
12	.	many	TRBV20-1	TRBJ2-1	TGCAGTGCTAGACCTAGCGTGGATGAGCAGTTCTTC	CSARPSVDEQFF
12	.	many	TRBV29-1	TRBJ2-3	TGCAGCGGAACTAGGGTTGGAGATACGCAGTATTTT	CSGTRVGDTQYF
13	.	.	TRBV7-2	TRBJ1-1	TGTGCCAGCAGCTTAGCGGAGTACACTGAAGCTTTCTTT	CASSLAEYTEAFF
15	.	many	TRBV6-5	TRBJ2-7	TGTGCCAGCAGTTATCGGTCCCAGCTTCTCTACGAGCAGTACTTC	CASSYRSQLLYEQYF
13	.	many	TRBV6-5	TRBJ1-1	TGTGCCAGCAGTAACTTCCGGGCCGGGGAAGCTTTCTTT	CASSNFRAGEAFF
12	.	.	TRBV20-1	TRBJ2-3	TGCAGTGCTAGAGTTAGCGTCGATACGCAGTATTTT	CSARVSVDTQYF
16	TRBD1	few	TRBV28	TRBJ2-4	TGTGCCAGCAGTCCCTTGGGACAGGGGGCCAAAAACATTCAGTACTTC	CASSPLGQGAKNIQYF
14	.	many	TRBV7-9	TRBJ2-3	TGTGCCAGCAGGGTTGACAGGAGCACAGATACGCAGTATTTT	CASRVDRSTDTQYF
13	.	few	TRBV9	TRBJ1-1	TGTGCCAGCAGCGTTCGGCAGACTAGTGAAGCTTTCTTT	CASSVRQTSEAFF
17	TRBD2	.	TRBV20-1	TRBJ2-1	TGCAGTGCCTACAGGACTAGCGGGAGGGCGGCCTACAATGAGCAGTTCTTC	CSAYRTSGRAAYNEQFF
16	.	many	TRBV5-5	TRBJ2-4	TGTGCCAGCAGCTTGGGGTCGCTGAGGGGCAAAAACATTCAGTACTTC	CASSLGSLRGKNIQYF
15	TRBD2	many	TRBV27	TRBJ2-7	TGTGCCAGCAGTTTATCGACTAGCGGGCGGTACGAGCAGTACTTC	CASSLSTSGRYEQYF
18	TRBD2	many	TRBV20-1	TRBJ2-1	TGCAGTGCTAGACCCGGGACTAGCGGGAGTTTAAGGAACAATGAGCAGTTCTTC	CSARPGTSGSLRNNEQFF
15	TRBD2	.	TRBV20-1	TRBJ2-7	TGCAGTGCTAGCGTAGGAGCGGGAGGGCGTTACGAGCAGTACTTC	CSASVGAGGRYEQYF
16	TRBD1	few	TRBV27	TRBJ2-4	TGTGCCAGCAGTTTGCTTTTGGGACAGGGGAAAAACATTCAGTACTTC	CASSLLLGQGKNIQYF
13	.	many	TRBV20-1	TRBJ2-7	TGCAGTGCAGACCCGCTCTCTAGCTCCGAGCAGTACTTC	CSADPLSSSEQYF
16	.	many	TRBV7-8	TRBJ2-5	TGTGCCAGCAGATACCCCCGGGACGCAGGGACAGAGACCCAGTACTTC	CASRYPRDAGTETQYF
13	TRBD1	many	TRBV11-2	TRBJ1-1	TGTGCCAGCAGCGGCTACAGGGGGCGAGGAGCTTTCTTT	CASSGYRGRGAFF
17	TRBD1	many	TRBV29-1	TRBJ1-4	TGCAGCGTTGAAGGGGACAGGGTGCGGGGGCATGATGAAAAACTGTTTTTT	CSVEGDRVRGHDEKLFF
13	.	many	TRBV6-2/TRBV6-3	TRBJ2-3	TGTGCCAGCAGTTACGCTTTGGGGTATACGCAGTATTTT	CASSYALGYTQYF
13	.	many	TRBV7-2	TRBJ1-3	TGTGCCAGCACCGCGAGGGCTGGAAACACCATATATTTT	CASTARAGNTIYF
13	.	many	TRBV6-1	TRBJ1-5	TGTGCCAGCAAAAGAGAGAGAGATCAGCCCCAGCATTTT	CASKRERDQPQHF
15	.	many	TRBV9	TRBJ1-5	TGTGCCAGCAGCTATCCGAGGGAAGAGGACCAGCCCCAGCATTTT	CASSYPREEDQPQHF
17	.	many	TRBV12-3/TRBV12-4	TRBJ1-4	TGTGCCAGCAGCCCCTGGGGGGGGCGCGTAACTAATGAAAAACTGTTTTTT	CASSPWGGRVTNEKLFF
16	.	many	TRBV7-2	TRBJ1-3	TGTGCCAGCAGCTTAGTCGAACCCGACGCCGGAAACACCATATATTTT	CASSLVEPDAGNTIYF
15	TRBD1	.	TRBV7-9	TRBJ2-2	TGTGCCAGCAGCCGGATCGGACAGGGTGTCGGGGAGCTGTTTTTT	CASSRIGQGVGELFF
22	TRBD2	.	TRBV4-1	TRBJ2-1	TGCGCCAGCAGCCTCACCCGTCCCGGGACTAGCGGGAGAAAGGCCCTTAACAATGAGCAGTTCTTC	CASSLTRPGTSGRKALNNEQFF
18	TRBD1	.	TRBV11-1	TRBJ2-6	TGTGCCAGCAGCCGGAGACAGGGTACAACCTCTGGGGCCAACGTCCTGACTTTC	CASSRRQGTTSGANVLTF
12	.	many	TRBV20-1	TRBJ1-5	TGCAGTGCTAGAGTTAGCGGGCAGCCCCAGCATTTT	CSARVSGQPQHF
18	.	.	TRBV19	TRBJ2-3	TGTGCCAGTACCCGGCCTGGAGGGGGAGACCACTACACAGATACGCAGTATTTT	CASTRPGGGDHYTDTQYF
15	TRBD2	.	TRBV3-1	TRBJ2-7	TGTGCCAGCAGCCCCGGGGGGGCTGGAGCCTACGGGCAGTACTTC	CASSPGGAGAYGQYF
14	TRBD2	many	TRBV14	TRBJ2-1	TGTGCCAGCAGCCCGCGGACTAGTTTGGATGAGCAGTTCTTC	CASSPRTSLDEQFF
17	.	many	TRBV5-8	TRBJ2-1	TGTGCCAGCAGGATAGGACCGGGACTGGATAAATACAATGAGCAGTTCTTC	CASRIGPGLDKYNEQFF
15	.	many	TRBV7-9	TRBJ1-1	TGTGCCAGCAGTACCAGCGGGTTTTCTCCGACTGAAGCTTTCTTT	CASSTSGFSPTEAFF
15	TRBD1	.	TRBV7-9	TRBJ2-5	TGTGCCAGCAGTTTCCGACAGGGAAGGGAGGAGACCCAGTACTTC	CASSFRQGREETQYF
15	TRBD1	.	TRBV5-1	TRBJ2-7	TGCGCCAGCAGCCCAAACCCGGGACAGGAACCCGAGCAGTACTTC	CASSPNPGQEPEQYF
13	.	many	TRBV20-1	TRBJ1-1	TGCAGTGCTAGATCGGAGGGATCCGGGGAAGCTTTCTTT	CSARSEGSGEAFF
16	.	many	TRBV7-2	TRBJ2-1	TGTGCCAGCAACCTAGGGGCAGGGGCTATTTACAATGAGCAGTTCTTC	CASNLGAGAIYNEQFF
15	TRBD2	many	TRBV29-1	TRBJ2-7	TGCAGCGTTGAACTCCCTAGCGGGAGGTCCGACGAGCAGTACTTC	CSVELPSGRSDEQYF
15	TRBD2	many	TRBV28	TRBJ2-3	TGTGCCACCCTGACTAGCGGGAGGCCCACAGATACGCAGTATTTT	CATLTSGRPTDTQYF
16	TRBD2	.	TRBV7-2	TRBJ2-1	TGTGCCAGCAGCTTTCTAGCGGGAACCCCCTTGAATGAGCAGTTCTTC	CASSFLAGTPLNEQFF
13	.	many	TRBV30	TRBJ2-7	TGTGCCTGGAGTTCCGGGTCCAATCGCGAGCAGTACTTC	CAWSSGSNREQYF
14	.	.	TRBV12-3/TRBV12-4	TRBJ2-2	TGTGCCAGCGTCCTGGGGGGTTTCTCCGGGGAGCTGTTTTTT	CASVLGGFSGELFF
15	TRBD2	many	TRBV27	TRBJ2-1	TGTGCCAGCAGTTCCCTAGCGGGAGGGCCAAATGAGCAGTTCTTC	CASSSLAGGPNEQFF
14	TRBD1	many	TRBV20-1	TRBJ2-7	TGCAGTGCTACCCTTGGACAGGGCTCCTACGAGCAGTACTTC	CSATLGQGSYEQYF
14	.	many	TRBV6-1	TRBJ1-1	TGTGCCAGCACAAAGGGGAGGCTTCGCACTGAAGCTTTCTTT	CASTKGRLRTEAFF
16	.	many	TRBV12-3/TRBV12-4	TRBJ2-1	TGTGCCAGCAGCTCTGGACTGGGGACGGGCTACAATGAGCAGTTCTTC	CASSSGLGTGYNEQFF
14	.	.	TRBV9	TRBJ1-1	TGTGCCAGCAGCGTAGTCGGCAGTAACACTGAAGCTTTCTTT	CASSVVGSNTEAFF